This TCR beta chain was obtained from a study of neurological immune-mediated disorders. The cDNA came from 5'RACE, which used 10-nucleotide random UMIs. In every sequencing run, more than 170 million TCR-beta sequences were generated from 15-18 subjects. MiXCR was run by TCRdb on the 5' RACE reads, yielding one entry per CDR3 protein. The sample yields approximately 30,000 distinct CDR3 sequences, roughly 14% seen once. As for time point: technical triplicate 2. The sorted libraries were prepared using about 900,000 CD4+ or CD8+ T cells that had themselves been sorted. CDR3 length: 14 residues. The junction had 3 bases not matched to a gene; V was cut back by 7 bases and J by 3 bases. CDR1 and CDR2 from the germline V gene are SGHAT and FQDESV (reference sequence). Study results and caveats: No sharing of CDR3 amino acid sequences was observed among expanded clones across subjects, suggesting private repertoires in all groups.

This clonotype was found many times. Its antigen is as yet unknown. The TCR was taken from a female donor with HTLV-1-associated myelopathy (HAM/TSP). Sequencing input: CD4+ T cells from blood. This sequence joins TRBV11-1 and TRBJ2-1; TRBD2 agrees at 10 bases. The CDR3 sequence is CASKLAGDYNEQFF. CDR3 in DNA: TGTGCCAGCAAGCTAGCGGGGGACTACAATGAGCAGTTCTTC.